The 31 T cell receptor beta chains listed next were all sequenced from one sample in a study of control samples from healthy donors and cancer patients. Profiling relied on immunoSEQ multiplex PCR, and the TCRdb table lists in-frame clones only, not all of them. The table has 110,000 to 150,000 clones, around 90% seen once; the top ten hold less than 5%. Sequenced input: blood. The receptors were gathered from a man in his thirties or forties in good health.

CDR3 DNA: TGTGCCAGCAGCCTCCGAGACAGGGGGTCCTACGAGCAGTACTTC. It is translated as CASSLRDRGSYEQYF. The rearrangement links TRBV3-1 (or the pseudogene TRBV3-2) to TRBJ2-7; 9 bases agree with TRBD1. Germline lookup yields CDR1 LGHDT and CDR2 YNNKEL (reference sequence). V was clipped by 4 bases and J by 1 base; unmatched bases: 5. This CDR3 spans 15 amino acids.

V usage is TRBV6-5 and J usage is TRBJ1-5; no firm D call. The ends were cut back, 2 bases at V and 1 base at J, with 6 bases in the middle. The CDR3 runs 14 residues. Germline V CDR1 and CDR2: MNHEY, SVGAGI. The DNA for the CDR3 is TGTGCCAGCAGTTACGTACAGAGCAATCAGCCCCAGCATTTT. This translates into CASSYVQSNQPQHF.

V is TRBV7-9 and J is TRBJ2-3; TRBD2 matches 7 bases. CDR1 and CDR2 from the germline V gene are SEHNR and FQNEAQ (reference sequence). The CDR3 has 16 residues. With 4 bases clipped from V and 3 bases from J, the junction kept 10 bases outside the gene matches. CDR3 sequence: CASSSGWEGGTDTQYF. Here the CDR3 DNA reads TGTGCCAGCAGCTCCGGATGGGAGGGTGGGACAGATACGCAGTATTTT.

The chain's CDR3 is CASSQDPGGQETQYF. The CDR3 DNA sequence: TGTGCCAGCAGCCAAGATCCCGGGGGGCAAGAGACCCAGTACTTC. The gene calls are TRBV4-2 and TRBJ2-5, with 7 bases lining up with TRBD2. The CDR3 spans 15 residues. The J segment lost 2 bases and the V segment lost 0 bases, leaving 3 bases of the junction unmatched. The germline V gene has CDR1 LGHNA and CDR2 YNFKEQ.

The rearrangement links TRBV5-5 to TRBJ2-2, with 11 bases fitting TRBD2. Germline loops: CDR1 SGHKS, CDR2 YYEKEE (reference sequence). With V trimmed by 7 bases and J by 3 bases, 5 bases remained unmatched. The CDR3 spans 15 residues. CDR3 in amino acids: CASFRSGRDTGELFF. The CDR3 DNA is TGTGCCAGCTTCCGTAGCGGGAGGGACACCGGGGAGCTGTTTTTT.

The V gene is TRBV24-1, the J gene TRBJ2-1; TRBD2 matches at 9 bases. Unmatched junction bases numbered 10, after V lost 4 bases and J lost 7 bases. Germline CDR1 KGHDR, CDR2 SFDVKD. The CDR3 covers 16 residues. DNA of the CDR3: TGTGCCACCAGTGAGCCGTTGGCGGGGGGGAGGAATGAGCAGTTCTTC. As protein: CATSEPLAGGRNEQFF.

The J gene is TRBJ1-1, the V gene TRBV15; D might be TRBD1 (5 bases). In germline, CDR1 is LNHNV, CDR2 YYDKDF (reference sequence). There are 13 residues in the CDR3. Trimming shortened V by 8 bases and J by 6 bases, and 16 bases separated the two germline ends. The CDR3 DNA follows: TGTGCCACCTGGGAGACAGTGGGATCTGAAGCTTTCTTT. This gives the protein CATWETVGSEAFF.

This chain uses TRBV24-1 with TRBJ1-1, with D hard to call. CDR3 length equals 13 residues. Germline assignment: CDR1 KGHDR and CDR2 SFDVKD. Trimming removed 5 bases at V and 7 bases at J, with 13 bases between. CDR3 region: CATSAPVGSEAFF. The CDR3 nucleotides read TGTGCCACCAGTGCCCCGGTTGGAAGTGAAGCTTTCTTT.

This clone came up once. The chain carries TRBV18 and TRBJ1-4; TRBD1 might be the D (5 bases). In germline, CDR1 is KGHSH, CDR2 LQKENI. With 5 bases removed from V and 12 bases from J, the gap between germline ends came to 22 bases. The CDR3 sequence is 15 residues long. CDR3 nucleotides: TGTGCCAGCTCAAAGCTAACGCAGGGATTTGTGGAACTGTTTTTT. Its translation is CASSKLTQGFVELFF. Combining the CDR3 with reference TRBV18 and TRBJ1-4 gives the whole variable domain NAGVMQNPRHLVRRRGQEARLRCSPMKGHSHVYWYRQLPEEGLKFMVYLQKENIIDESGMPKERFSAEFPKEGPSILRIQQVVRGDSAAYFCASSKLTQGFVELFFGSGTQLSVL.

This clone was observed a single time. The V and J genes are TRBV6-2 or TRBV6-3 and TRBJ2-4; 12 bases align to TRBD2. The V segment lost 0 bases and the J segment 1 base; nucleotides outside the gene matches: 7. The CDR3 runs 19 residues. Per germline, CDR1 MNHEY and CDR2 SVGEGT. CDR3 in DNA: TGTGCCAGCAGTTACTCGGTTTCTAGCGGGGGGGAGGCCAAAAACATTCAGTACTTC. Translating gives CASSYSVSSGGEAKNIQYF.

The genes are TRBV19 and TRBJ2-7; D is unclear. The CDR3 runs to 14 residues. The germline V gene encodes CDR1 LNHDA and CDR2 SQIVND (reference sequence). V lost 3 bases and J lost 0, with 9 bases in between. The CDR3 sequence: CASSIQWSSYEQYF. Written as DNA, the CDR3 is TGTGCCAGTAGTATTCAGTGGTCCTCCTACGAGCAGTACTTC.

The V call is TRBV7-9, the J call TRBJ1-4, with unresolved D. Germline V gene lookup returns CDR1 SEHNR and CDR2 FQNEAQ (reference sequence). Trimming pared 5 bases from V and 4 bases from J, leaving 11 bases between. This CDR3 is 14 amino acids long. CDR3 DNA sequence: TGTGCCAGCAGCCCGGACGGTTTTAATGAAAAACTGTTTTTT. This gives the protein CASSPDGFNEKLFF.

This clone was found a few times. V usage is TRBV3-1 (or the pseudogene TRBV3-2) and J usage is TRBJ2-2; 7 bases match TRBD1. The CDR3 spans 16 residues. The ends lost 2 bases at V and 1 base at J; junction bases unmatched: 4. The germline V gene has CDR1 LGHDT and CDR2 YNNKEL (reference sequence). The CDR3 is CASSQRQGLNTGELFF. DNA of the CDR3: TGTGCCAGCAGCCAAAGACAGGGCTTGAACACCGGGGAGCTGTTTTTT.

The chain employs TRBV10-3 and TRBJ2-7, with no clear D. V lost 2 bases to trimming and J lost 4 bases, with 9 bases between them. CDR1 and CDR2 (germline): ENHRY, SYGVKD. This CDR3 is 13 amino acids long. The CDR3 region is CAISEGESYEQYF. CDR3 coding DNA: TGTGCCATCAGTGAGGGGGAATCTTACGAGCAGTACTTC.

CDR3 sequence reads: CASSLVAGRGEQFF. The CDR3, as DNA: TGTGCCAGCAGCTTGGTGGCCGGGCGAGGTGAGCAGTTCTTC. The V and J genes are TRBV14 and TRBJ2-1; D gene ambiguous. The CDR3 consists of 14 residues. Trimming shortened V by 5 bases and J by 9 bases, and 17 bases separated the two germline ends. Germline V lookup: CDR1 SGHDN, CDR2 FVKESK.

V gene TRBV20-1 combines with J gene TRBJ2-7, with 8 bases aligning to TRBD1. V was clipped by 7 bases and J by 6 bases; unmatched bases: 5. This CDR3 contains 11 residues. CDR1 and CDR2 (germline): DFQATT, SNEGSKA (reference sequence). The CDR3 DNA sequence: TGCAGTGGGGCAGGGGGCGGCGAGCAGTACTTC. It specifies CSGAGGGEQYF.

The rearrangement uses TRBV19 and TRBJ1-1; tentative D call: TRBD1 (6 bases). The CDR3 totals 15 residues. Germline V gene data show CDR1 as LNHDA and CDR2 as SQIVND (reference sequence). V lost 3 bases, J lost 3 bases, and 14 bases lay in between. Here the CDR3 DNA reads TGTGCCAGTAGTATTTTCAAGGGGGATCACACTGAAGCTTTCTTT. Its protein product is CASSIFKGDHTEAFF.

The chain carries TRBV7-3 and TRBJ2-2, with 8 bases identical to TRBD2. The CDR3 is made up of 15 amino acids. With 4 bases clipped from V and 1 base from J, the junction kept 2 bases outside the gene matches. The germline V gene encodes CDR1 SGHTA and CDR2 FQGTGA. DNA for the CDR3: TGTGCCAGCAGCTCCGGGGGGGAGAACACCGGGGAGCTGTTTTTT. Its protein product is CASSSGGENTGELFF.

This chain uses TRBV6-2 or TRBV6-3 with TRBJ2-7; the match to TRBD1 covers 8 bases. From germline, CDR1 is MNHEY and CDR2 SVGEGT. V shed 7 bases and J 3 bases; nucleotides not matched to a gene: 8. The CDR3 has 14 residues. CDR3 bases: TGTGCCAGCACCCCAAACAGGGGGAACTACGAGCAGTACTTC. Amino acids: CASTPNRGNYEQYF.

The rearrangement links TRBV25-1 to TRBJ1-3, with D unclear. This CDR3 has 16 amino acids. CDR1 and CDR2 (germline): MGHDK, SYGVNS. V was pared by 1 base and J by 4 bases, with 14 bases between. The CDR3 nucleotides read TGTGCCAGCAGTGAATTTACAGATAGAACCGGAAACACCATATATTTT. It yields the protein CASSEFTDRTGNTIYF. The complete variable domain, with remaining parts taken from reference TRBV25-1 and TRBJ1-3, reads EADIYQTPRYLVIGTGKKITLECSQTMGHDKMYWYQQDPGMELHLIHYSYGVNSTEKGDLSSESTVSRIRTEHFPLTLESARPSHTSQYLCASSEFTDRTGNTIYFGEGSWLTVV.

V gene TRBV6-5 combines with J gene TRBJ2-5; D is undetermined. CDR3 size: 16 residues. Germline-derived CDR1 and CDR2 are MNHEY and SVGAGI. V was shortened by 0 bases and J by 5 bases, with 16 bases between the two germline ends. This chain's CDR3 is CASSYSTGRAGETQYF. The DNA for the CDR3 is TGTGCCAGCAGTTACTCTACGGGTCGCGCTGGGGAGACCCAGTACTTC.

CDR3 bases: TGTGCCTGGAGATCGGCCCCGAACACCGGGGAGCTGTTTTTT. It is translated as CAWRSAPNTGELFF. The rearrangement joins TRBV30 to TRBJ2-2; D gene uncertain. The CDR3 is 14 amino acids. Germline V gives CDR1 GTSNPN, CDR2 SVGIG (reference sequence). The ends were cut back, 3 bases at V and 0 bases at J, with 8 bases in the middle.

A single count supports this clone. This rearrangement joins TRBV5-1 to TRBJ2-1; the match to TRBD2 covers 13 bases. The germline V gene has CDR1 SGHRS and CDR2 YFSETQ. V lost 4 bases, J lost 3 bases, and 4 bases stayed unmatched. CDR3 length: 16 residues. The CDR3 sequence: CASSPGTSGNYNEQFF. CDR3 nucleotides: TGCGCCAGCAGCCCCGGGACTAGCGGGAACTACAATGAGCAGTTCTTC.

CDR3 sequence: CASTPPGSNTGELFF. The CDR3 region has the DNA TGTGCCAGCACCCCACCGGGGTCGAACACCGGGGAGCTGTTTTTT. The V and J genes are TRBV6-5 and TRBJ2-2; maybe TRBD2 (5 bases). V was trimmed by 7 bases and J by 0 bases, leaving 12 bases between them. The CDR3 contains 15 residues. Germline V lookup: CDR1 MNHEY, CDR2 SVGAGI.

The CDR3 DNA reads as TGCGCCAGCAGCCAACCCGACAATCAGCCCCAGCATTTT. Translating gives CASSQPDNQPQHF. This rearrangement joins TRBV4-1 to TRBJ1-5, with no clear D. The CDR3 contains 13 residues. Germline assignment: CDR1 MGHRA and CDR2 YSYEKL. V was clipped by 2 bases and J by 3 bases, with 5 bases between them.

J is TRBJ1-1 and V is TRBV7-6; TRBD1 agrees at 11 bases. This CDR3 spans 15 amino acids. Germline V gene data show CDR1 as SGHVS and CDR2 as FNYEAQ. Germline trimming cut 5 bases from V and 3 bases from J; bases unmatched to any gene: 5. The CDR3 loop is CASSLGQGGYTEAFF. Written as DNA, the CDR3 is TGTGCCAGCAGCCTGGGACAGGGGGGCTACACTGAAGCTTTCTTT.

On this clone: This same CDR3 is encoded by further DNA sequences in the sample. The rearrangement uses TRBV6-2 or TRBV6-3 and TRBJ2-1; D is unresolved. V was trimmed by 5 bases and J by 4 bases, leaving 3 bases between them. CDR1 MNHEY and CDR2 SVGEGT come from the germline V gene. This CDR3 region has 11 residues. As DNA, the CDR3 is TGTGCCAGCAGTCTATACAATGAGCAGTTCTTC. This sequence encodes CASSLYNEQFF.

A single count supports this clone. The genes are TRBV7-2 and TRBJ2-7, with 14 bases identical to TRBD2. This CDR3 has 14 amino acids. CDR1 and CDR2 from the germline V gene are SGHTA and FQGNSA. Losses at the gene ends were 6 bases for V and 6 bases for J; bases not matched to a gene: 4. The CDR3 DNA reads TGTGCCAGCAGTCTTGGGACTAGCGGGAGCGAGCAGTACTTC. Translated: CASSLGTSGSEQYF.

The chain links TRBV9 to TRBJ2-7; D unclear. V was shortened by 1 base and J by 0 bases, with 20 bases between the two germline ends. The CDR3 is made up of 18 amino acids. Per germline, CDR1 SGDLS and CDR2 YYNGEE. The DNA of the CDR3 is TGTGCCAGCAGCGTACCCCCTGGATTTAAGCGAAGCTCCTACGAGCAGTACTTC. It encodes CASSVPPGFKRSSYEQYF.

For this clone: The same CDR3 also results from other DNA sequences found in this sample. This sequence joins TRBV5-6 and TRBJ2-5; D not certain. Germline V gene data show CDR1 as SGHDT and CDR2 as YYEEEE. The CDR3 sequence is 11 residues long. V was pared by 2 bases and J by 5 bases, with 4 bases between. The CDR3 reads CASSLRETQYF. The CDR3 DNA reads as TGTGCCAGCAGCTTACGGGAGACCCAGTACTTC.

The rearrangement joins TRBV4-2 to TRBJ1-3; a weak D match, TRBD1 (5 bases). V shed 7 bases and J shed 0 bases, with 10 bases lying between them. The CDR3 has 14 residues. The germline V gene has CDR1 LGHNA and CDR2 YNFKEQ. The CDR3 DNA sequence: TGTGCCAGCACTCCAGGGAGCTCTGGAAACACCATATATTTT. Translating it yields CASTPGSSGNTIYF.